This T cell receptor beta chain is from a study of cytomegalovirus exposure and HLA in healthy donors. A remark on this clone: Its target is unknown.

Broader study findings: The Asian-associated ancestry cluster reportedly had fewer N-insertions than the 666-donor mean in a later analysis. Later, an analysis showed that TCR beta chains associated with HLA were more clonally expanded than others that were equally common. Analysis was carried out at a later point, and it linked a missense DCLRE1C variant to TCR beta V- and J-gene trimming. Researchers counted roughly 150 TCR beta chains as cytomegalovirus-associated.

Amplification used 60 Vbeta primers and 13 Jbeta primers. Assay: immunoSEQ multiplex PCR; the TCRdb copy retains only in-frame clones and omits some. The sample contains some 150,000 clones, over 75% of which appear only once. Source material: PBMCs. This clonotype was obtained from a middle-aged man in good health and CMV-seronegative.

The CDR3 loop is CASSSRDRLNYGYTF. The CDR3 DNA reads as TGTGCCAGCAGCTCGAGGGACAGGCTAAACTATGGCTACACCTTC. The chain links TRBV5-4 to TRBJ1-2; TRBD1 agrees at 8 bases. The V segment lost 3 bases and the J segment 2 bases; nucleotides outside the gene matches: 6. CDR1 SGHNT and CDR2 YYREEE come from the germline V gene (reference sequence). The CDR3 runs to 15 residues.